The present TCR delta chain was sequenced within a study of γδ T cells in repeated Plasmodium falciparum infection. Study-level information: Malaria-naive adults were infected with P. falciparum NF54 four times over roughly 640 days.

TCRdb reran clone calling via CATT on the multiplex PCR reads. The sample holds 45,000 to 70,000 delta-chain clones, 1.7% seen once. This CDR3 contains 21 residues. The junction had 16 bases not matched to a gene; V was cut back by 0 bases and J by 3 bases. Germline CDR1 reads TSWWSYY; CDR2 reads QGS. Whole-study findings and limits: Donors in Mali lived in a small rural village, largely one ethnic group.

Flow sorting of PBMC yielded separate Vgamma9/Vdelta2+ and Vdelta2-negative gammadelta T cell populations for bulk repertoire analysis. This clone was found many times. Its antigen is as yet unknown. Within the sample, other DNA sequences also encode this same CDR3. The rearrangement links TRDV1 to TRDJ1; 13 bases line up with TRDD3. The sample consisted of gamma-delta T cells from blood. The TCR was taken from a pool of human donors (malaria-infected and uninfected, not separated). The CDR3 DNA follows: TGTGCTCTTGGGGAACTACTTCCTAGTATCTACTGGGGGATACGACCCGATAAACTCATCTTT. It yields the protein CALGELLPSIYWGIRPDKLIF.